These 24 T cell receptor beta chains share one sample of origin, sequenced in a study of blood T cell repertoires in COVID-19. Repertoires were generated with immunoSEQ multiplex PCR, while TCRdb's copy carries only in-frame clones and drops some. The profile shows about 63,000 clones, 80% to 90% of them singletons. Sequenced sample: PBMCs or T cells enriched from blood (not recorded which). All receptors come from a woman between 40 and 55 years old with acute COVID-19.

This sequence joins TRBV6-5 and TRBJ2-2; D gene uncertain. The CDR3 consists of 13 residues. The V end lost 5 bases, the J end lost 4 bases, and 8 bases lay between the germline ends. Germline CDR1 and CDR2: MNHEY and SVGAGI. CDR3 DNA sequence: TGTGCCAGCAGTATATCGGGCACCGGGGAGCTGTTTTTT. This codes for CASSISGTGELFF.

The CDR3 DNA is TGCGCCAGCAGCAGAAGTCAGGACTACGAGCAGTACTTC. Amino acid sequence: CASSRSQDYEQYF. The chain recombines TRBV5-1 with TRBJ2-7; D is unclear. The CDR3 covers 13 residues. Looked up from germline, CDR1 is SGHRS and CDR2 is YFSETQ. V was shortened by 4 bases and J by 3 bases, with 11 bases between the two germline ends.

V gene TRBV28 combines with J gene TRBJ2-7; 9 nucleotides match TRBD1. The CDR3 is 14 residues long. Germline assignment: CDR1 MDHEN and CDR2 SYDVKM. Trimming cost V 2 bases and J 5 bases; bases outside gene matches: 4. The chain's CDR3 is CASSLLQGAHEQYF. The CDR3 DNA sequence: TGTGCCAGCAGTTTACTACAGGGGGCCCACGAGCAGTACTTC.

The V and J genes are TRBV7-3 and TRBJ2-1; D might be TRBD2 (6 bases). The CDR3 spans 17 residues. Germline V gene lookup returns CDR1 SGHTA and CDR2 FQGTGA. V lost 1 base to trimming and J lost 7 bases, with 20 bases between them. The CDR3 spells CASSLKSGTAARNEQFF. CDR3 DNA sequence: TGTGCCAGCAGCTTAAAGTCCGGGACTGCCGCCCGGAATGAGCAGTTCTTC. Supplemented by reference TRBV7-3 and TRBJ2-1, the full variable domain reads GAGVSQTPSNKVTEKGKYVELRCDPISGHTALYWYRQSLGQGPEFLIYFQGTGAADDSGLPNDRFFAVRPEGSVSTLKIQRTERGDSAVYLCASSLKSGTAARNEQFFGPGTRLTVL.

CDR3 coding DNA: TGCGCCAGCAGCTTAACTAGCGGGGGGGAAGATACGCAGTATTTT. Translating gives CASSLTSGGEDTQYF. The J gene is TRBJ2-3, the V gene TRBV5-1, with 13 bases identical to TRBD2. The germline gives CDR1 SGHRS, CDR2 YFSETQ. The CDR3 totals 15 residues. Trimming cost V 2 bases and J 5 bases; bases outside gene matches: 2.

The V gene is TRBV29-1, the J gene TRBJ2-5, with D hard to call. V lost 7 bases to trimming and J lost 4 bases, with 10 bases between them. The CDR3 extends over 11 amino acids. CDR1 is SQVTM, CDR2 ANQGSEA, per germline. In nucleotides, the CDR3 is TGCAGCGCGGCAGAGCGAGAGACCCAGTACTTC. This codes for CSAAERETQYF.

The rearrangement joins TRBV5-1 to TRBJ1-2; TRBD1 matches 7 bases. The CDR3 has 12 amino acids. V lost 4 bases and J lost 7; bases outside the gene matches: 4. Germline V lookup: CDR1 SGHRS, CDR2 YFSETQ. CDR3 residues: CASSPGTVGYTF. CDR3 bases: TGCGCCAGCAGCCCGGGGACAGTTGGCTACACCTTC.

The gene calls are TRBV21-1 and TRBJ2-3; no DNA check was done on the table's D call, TRBD2. TRBV21-1 is shown as a pseudogene. CDR3 length: 18 residues. The DNA of the CDR3 is TGTGCCAGTTTTTTTCCCGGGGGGGCTAGCGGGAGCGCAGATACGCAGTATTTT. Its protein product is CASFFPGGASGSADTQYF.

This clone was seen only a few times. The chain carries TRBV5-4 and TRBJ1-3, with 9 nucleotides matching TRBD1. After removal of 3 bases from V and 1 base from J, the junction contained 11 bases not matched to a gene. The germline gives CDR1 SGHNT, CDR2 YYREEE (reference sequence). The CDR3 is 18 residues long. The CDR3 bases are TGTGCCAGCAGCTCCTCGGGACAGGGTGCACGTTCTGGAAACACCATATATTTT. Its translation is CASSSSGQGARSGNTIYF.

V and J are TRBV19 and TRBJ2-2; 9 bases are shared with TRBD2. In germline, CDR1 is LNHDA, CDR2 SQIVND (reference sequence). Trimming removed 3 bases from V and 7 bases from J; junction bases left unmatched: 6. The CDR3 has 15 amino acids. CDR3 amino acids: CASSITAGGLGELFF. The CDR3, as DNA: TGTGCCAGTAGTATTACAGCGGGGGGACTCGGGGAGCTGTTTTTT. The whole variable domain, remainder taken from reference TRBV19 and TRBJ2-2, is DGGITQSPKYLFRKEGQNVTLSCEQNLNHDAMYWYRQDPGQGLRLIYYSQIVNDFQKGDIAEGYSVSREKKESFPLTVTSAQKNPTAFYLCASSITAGGLGELFFGEGSRLTVL.

The chain's CDR3 is CASSLVRDPMNTEAFF. The CDR3 nucleotides are TGCGCCAGCAGCTTGGTGCGGGACCCCATGAACACTGAAGCTTTCTTT. The chain recombines TRBV5-1 with TRBJ1-1; D is perhaps TRBD1 (5 bases). The length of the CDR3 is 16 residues. Germline V gives CDR1 SGHRS, CDR2 YFSETQ. V lost 0 bases and J 0 bases, leaving 12 bases between the germline ends.

The gene calls are TRBV11-2 and TRBJ2-2; tentative D call: TRBD1 (6 bases). CDR1 is SGHAT and CDR2 is FQNNGV in the germline V gene. The V gene lost 5 bases and the J gene lost 0 bases, with 13 bases spanning the gap. The CDR3 runs to 16 residues. CDR3 nucleotide sequence: TGTGCCAGCAGCCTCCGGGACACCGCGAACACCGGGGAGCTGTTTTTT. Protein product: CASSLRDTANTGELFF.

This rearrangement joins TRBV28 to TRBJ1-2; 8 positions match TRBD1. V lost 4 bases and J lost 4; bases outside the gene matches: 14. In germline, CDR1 is MDHEN, CDR2 SYDVKM. This CDR3 comprises 17 residues. CDR3 sequence: CASSSRTGSTSLYGYTF. Written as DNA, the CDR3 is TGTGCCAGCAGTTCGAGGACAGGGTCAACAAGCCTCTATGGCTACACCTTC.

The chain couples TRBV27 to TRBJ1-6, with 7 positions matching TRBD1. CDR1 is MNHEY and CDR2 is SMNVEV in the germline V gene (reference sequence). The CDR3 is 15 residues long. J gave up 8 bases and V 3 bases, and 7 bases lay outside the gene matches. The CDR3 DNA reads as TGTGCCAGCAGTTTGGCCAGGGGGAATTATTCACCCCTCCACTTT. Protein sequence: CASSLARGNYSPLHF.

This chain connects TRBV5-8 to TRBJ2-7; D possibly corresponds to TRBD1 (6 bases). V lost 3 bases, J lost 5 bases, and 15 bases lay in between. Germline values: CDR1 SGHTS, CDR2 YDEGEE. CDR3 size: 14 residues. The CDR3 DNA sequence: TGTGCCAGCAGCTATACAGGGACAATAGACGAGCAGTACTTC. As protein: CASSYTGTIDEQYF.

The chain has TRBV11-2 and TRBJ2-6; D possibly corresponds to TRBD1 (5 bases). There are 19 residues in the CDR3. From germline, CDR1 is SGHAT and CDR2 FQNNGV. V dropped 2 bases and J dropped 2 bases, with 19 bases sitting between them. The CDR3 sequence: CASSLFPPGLAAGANVLTF. The CDR3 DNA sequence: TGTGCCAGCAGCTTATTCCCCCCAGGGCTTGCAGCTGGGGCCAACGTCCTGACTTTC.

This chain joins TRBV9 and TRBJ1-1; D gene unclear. Trimming cost V 2 bases and J 3 bases, with 5 bases left between them. The CDR3 loop spans 12 amino acids. The germline gives CDR1 SGDLS, CDR2 YYNGEE. CDR3 sequence: CASSVSDTEAFF. CDR3 DNA: TGTGCCAGCAGCGTCTCAGACACTGAAGCTTTCTTT.

The chain carries TRBV7-9 and TRBJ2-3; 14 nucleotides agree with TRBD2. Per the germline V gene, CDR1 is SEHNR and CDR2 is FQNEAQ (reference sequence). This CDR3 has 17 amino acids. The V segment lost 4 bases and the J segment 5 bases; nucleotides outside the gene matches: 8. The CDR3 spells CASSSRTSGRPRDTQYF. DNA for the CDR3: TGTGCCAGCAGCTCGCGGACTAGCGGGAGGCCGAGAGATACGCAGTATTTT.

The chain couples TRBV24-1 to TRBJ2-1; D perhaps matches TRBD1 (6 bases). With 3 bases removed from V and 2 bases from J, the gap between germline ends came to 10 bases. The germline CDR1 and CDR2 sequences are KGHDR and SFDVKD. This CDR3 is 15 amino acids long. In DNA, the CDR3 is TGTGCCACCAGTGATGCACAGGGCCCCTACAATGAGCAGTTCTTC. It translates to CATSDAQGPYNEQFF.

On this clone: The same CDR3 is also encoded by other DNA sequences in this sample. The chain employs TRBV19 and TRBJ1-2, with D possibly matching TRBD1 (6 bases). CDR1 is LNHDA, CDR2 SQIVND, per germline (reference sequence). V was cut by 6 bases and J by 3 bases, with 8 bases left in between. CDR3 length: 12 residues. The CDR3: CASSSGDYGYTF. Here the CDR3 DNA reads TGTGCCAGTAGCTCAGGGGACTATGGCTACACCTTC.

The count of this clone is one. The chain links TRBV9 to TRBJ1-2; tentative D call: TRBD1 (6 bases). This CDR3 comprises 14 residues. The germline V gene encodes CDR1 SGDLS and CDR2 YYNGEE. The V gene lost 3 bases and the J gene lost 2 bases, with 11 bases spanning the gap. CDR3 sequence reads: CASSARDTNYGYTF. The CDR3 DNA reads TGTGCCAGCAGCGCCCGGGACACAAACTATGGCTACACCTTC. Full variable domain (outside the CDR3, taken from reference TRBV9 and TRBJ1-2): DSGVTQTPKHLITATGQRVTLRCSPRSGDLSVYWYQQSLDQGLQFLIQYYNGEERAKGNILERFSAQQFPDLHSELNLSSLELGDSALYFCASSARDTNYGYTFGSGTRLTVV.

The genes are TRBV28 and TRBJ2-5; a possible D gene is TRBD2 (6 bases). V was shortened by 2 bases and J by 9 bases, with 19 bases between the two germline ends. Germline CDR1 MDHEN, CDR2 SYDVKM. The length of the CDR3 is 15 residues. CDR3 nucleotides: TGTGCCAGCAGTTTACGGGGGACGGCAACAGTGGCCCAGTACTTC. Protein sequence: CASSLRGTATVAQYF.

In this sample, this clone turned up once. CDR3 loop: CASSLGGTGNTEAFF. The CDR3 DNA sequence: TGTGCCAGCAGCTTAGGGGGGACAGGGAACACTGAAGCTTTCTTT. The rearrangement links TRBV7-9 to TRBJ1-1; 8 bases align to TRBD1. Per the germline V gene, CDR1 is SEHNR and CDR2 is FQNEAQ (reference sequence). The J segment lost 1 base and the V segment lost 1 base, leaving 2 bases of the junction unmatched. The CDR3 totals 15 residues.

J is TRBJ2-7 and V is TRBV6-5, with D perhaps TRBD1 (6 bases). V was shortened by 8 bases and J by 2 bases, with 16 bases between the two germline ends. The CDR3 is 14 amino acids. The germline gives CDR1 MNHEY, CDR2 SVGAGI. CDR3 DNA sequence: TGTGCCAGCGCGCCAGGAAGGGGGACCTACGAGCAGTACGTC. It codes for CASAPGRGTYEQYV.